Many counts were recorded for the clone carrying this T cell receptor (beta chain). Patients in the hyperthyroidism group, adults aged 18 to 65, were newly diagnosed, under 2 months' duration. Amplification from RNA transcripts yielded the TCR beta CDR3 regions. HTBI-primed RT-PCR formed the first round, and a multiplex PCR formed the second. Each CDR3 protein is one row after TCRdb ran MiXCR on the multiplex PCR reads. The sample contains about 620,000 distinct CDR3 sequences, approximately 21% of which appear only once. The data were obtained in a study of Graves' ophthalmopathy and Graves' hyperthyroidism. The source of this sequence is a woman under 30 with stable Graves' hyperthyroidism. Some clones in this sample may be carry-over from other donors' samples. The sample taken for sequencing was peripheral blood.

The CDR3 coding sequence is TGTGCCAGCAGCTCATTGCAGGGGCTGAATTCACCCCTCCACTTT. Amino acid sequence: CASSSLQGLNSPLHF. The chain carries TRBV7-9 and TRBJ1-6, with D perhaps matching TRBD1 (6 bases). With 4 bases removed from V and 7 bases from J, the gap between germline ends came to 14 bases. The CDR3 length is 15 residues. The germline gives CDR1 SEHNR, CDR2 FQNEAQ (reference sequence).